This note documents a single TCR beta chain sequence. This CDR3 is built from 13 residues. With 6 bases removed from V and 5 bases from J, the gap between germline ends came to 13 bases. Germline CDR1 and CDR2: LNHNV and YYDKDF (reference sequence). In the original analysis: Scientists estimated how many nucleated cells there were by amplifying reference gene primers. Assay: immunoSEQ multiplex PCR; the TCRdb copy retains only in-frame clones and omits some. That table gives V, J and clone size, and the DNA gave D and trimming. The sample contains 21,000 or so clones, around 89% of which appear only once. The data stem from a study of blood T cell repertoires in COVID-19. In the study overall: Samples representing acute and convalescent COVID-19 were sourced from the United States, Italy and Spain. Nucleic acid was either cDNA or gDNA, and it came from T cells, B-cell-depleted T cells, or PBMCs.

This chain connects TRBV15 to TRBJ1-2; a weak D match, TRBD1 (6 bases). The sample comprised peripheral blood. This sequence originates from a man aged 65 to 79 with active COVID-19. The DNA for the CDR3 is TGTGCCACCAGAGGAAAGACAGGTTATGGCTACACCTTC. Its protein product is CATRGKTGYGYTF.